These 21 T cell receptor beta chains were sequenced from one sample in a study of blood T cell repertoires in COVID-19. Repertoires were generated with immunoSEQ multiplex PCR, while TCRdb's copy carries only in-frame clones and drops some. The sample yields more than 200,000 clones, about 85% seen once. Material for sequencing was peripheral blood. Every receptor here comes from a man in his sixties with acute or convalescent COVID-19.

The chain employs TRBV27 and TRBJ1-6; a weak D match, TRBD1 (6 bases). V was trimmed by 2 bases and J by 7 bases, leaving 9 bases between them. CDR1 and CDR2 from the germline V gene are MNHEY and SMNVEV (reference sequence). CDR3 length equals 14 residues. As DNA, the CDR3 is TGTGCCAGCAGTTTAGAGGGGGGGAATTCACCCCTCCACTTT. As protein: CASSLEGGNSPLHF.

The rearrangement joins TRBV6-6 to TRBJ1-2; D call uncertain. CDR3 length: 14 residues. Germline V gene lookup returns CDR1 MNHNY and CDR2 SVGAGI (reference sequence). Trimming shortened V by 7 bases and J by 3 bases, and 15 bases separated the two germline ends. This chain's CDR3 is CASTLPGSDYGYTF. CDR3 in DNA: TGTGCCAGCACCCTCCCGGGGAGCGACTATGGCTACACCTTC.

This clone is a singleton in its sample. The junction and the germline gene differ at one end; a read error may be behind it. CDR3 sequence: CASSSPGF. The CDR3, as DNA: TGCGCCAGCAGCTCGCCCGGTTTT. The chain joins TRBV5-1 to TRBJ2-3, with D unclear. There are 8 residues in the CDR3. CDR1 is SGHRS, CDR2 YFSETQ, per germline.

The chain links TRBV27 to TRBJ2-2; 8 bases match TRBD1. Trimming took 6 bases from V and 5 from J; bases not matched to a gene: 5. The CDR3 length is 14 residues. Germline V CDR1 and CDR2: MNHEY, SMNVEV (reference sequence). Here the CDR3 reads CASSSTGVTGELFF. The CDR3 nucleotides are TGTGCCAGCAGCTCGACAGGGGTGACCGGGGAGCTGTTTTTT.

The rearrangement uses TRBV5-8 and TRBJ2-7; D unclear. CDR1 and CDR2 from the germline V gene are SGHTS and YDEGEE. The CDR3 is made up of 16 amino acids. V was trimmed by 0 bases and J by 1 base, leaving 14 bases between them. The CDR3 DNA sequence: TGTGCCAGCAGCTTGGTGGCAGCGACCTTTTCCTACGAGCAGTACTTC. Amino acids: CASSLVAATFSYEQYF.

The chain couples TRBV5-6 to TRBJ2-3; D is unclear. V lost 5 bases to trimming and J lost 6 bases, with 13 bases between them. The CDR3 runs to 13 residues. The V gene's germline CDR1 is SGHDT and CDR2 YYEEEE. The CDR3 coding sequence is TGTGCCAGCAGATCGCGATTCTTTGATACGCAGTATTTT. Its translation: CASRSRFFDTQYF.

The chain recombines TRBV11-2 with TRBJ1-6; maybe TRBD1 (5 bases). The ends were cut back, 2 bases at V and 8 bases at J, with 16 bases in the middle. Germline CDR1 reads SGHAT; CDR2 reads FQNNGV. This CDR3 has 16 residues. Here the CDR3 reads CASSLTTGTAYSPLHF. For the CDR3, the DNA is TGTGCCAGCAGCTTAACTACCGGGACTGCCTATTCACCCCTCCACTTT.

This sequence joins TRBV11-3 and TRBJ2-1, with 12 bases matching TRBD2. The ends lost 5 bases at V and 8 bases at J; junction bases unmatched: 7. CDR3 length: 15 residues. Looked up from germline, CDR1 is SGHNT and CDR2 is YENEEA. CDR3 in amino acids: CASSLTSGGSHEQFF. CDR3 nucleotide sequence: TGTGCCAGCAGCCTCACTAGCGGGGGGTCTCATGAGCAGTTCTTC.

This clone was counted only a few times. The gene calls are TRBV30 and TRBJ2-7, with TRBD2 identical over 8 bases. V was clipped by 3 bases and J by 6 bases; unmatched bases: 13. This CDR3 spans 15 amino acids. Germline V gene data show CDR1 as GTSNPN and CDR2 as SVGIG (reference sequence). CDR3 bases: TGTGCCTGGAGGCCAGGGACTAGATTGATTGGCGAGCAGTACTTC. Protein: CAWRPGTRLIGEQYF.

The CDR3 reads CASSPQQGSNEKLFF. DNA for the CDR3: TGTGCCAGCAGCCCGCAACAGGGGTCTAATGAAAAACTGTTTTTT. The V gene is TRBV7-9, the J gene TRBJ1-4; 7 bases align to TRBD1. The V and J ends lost 5 bases and 3 bases, in that order; junction bases with no gene match: 6. CDR3 size: 15 residues. Germline V CDR1 and CDR2: SEHNR, FQNEAQ (reference sequence).

The chain carries TRBV6-2 or TRBV6-3 and TRBJ1-2, with 7 bases fitting TRBD1. CDR3 length: 17 residues. Germline V CDR1 and CDR2: MNHEY, SVGEGT. The J segment lost 1 base and the V segment lost 2 bases, leaving 10 bases of the junction unmatched. CDR3 sequence (DNA): TGTGCCAGCAGTTACGGGACGGGACAGCCTTTTAACTATGGCTACACCTTC. Its protein product is CASSYGTGQPFNYGYTF.

A few counts support this clone. The chain has TRBV18 and TRBJ2-7; no definite D call. This CDR3 region has 14 residues. Trimming removed 2 bases from V and 0 bases from J, with 8 bases in between. CDR1 is KGHSH and CDR2 is LQKENI in the germline V gene. In nucleotides, the CDR3 is TGTGCCAGCTCACCAGGGCCGTTCTCCTACGAGCAGTACTTC. The encoded protein is CASSPGPFSYEQYF.

V usage is TRBV29-1 and J usage is TRBJ1-3; no definite D call. CDR3 length equals 11 residues. Trimming pared 7 bases from V and 1 base from J, leaving 5 bases between. Germline V gives CDR1 SQVTM, CDR2 ANQGSEA. Written as DNA, the CDR3 is TGCAGCGGAGGTTCTGGAAACACCATATATTTT. Its protein is CSGGSGNTIYF.

The chain uses TRBV5-1 and TRBJ2-3, with TRBD2 as a possible D gene (6 bases). V was trimmed by 4 bases and J by 2 bases, leaving 11 bases between them. This CDR3 has 14 residues. The germline gives CDR1 SGHRS, CDR2 YFSETQ. Written as DNA, the CDR3 is TGCGCCAGCAGCGCTGGGGGGAACACAGATACGCAGTATTTT. This translates into CASSAGGNTDTQYF.

V gene TRBV6-5 combines with J gene TRBJ2-3; 10 bases map to TRBD2. The germline CDR1 and CDR2 sequences are MNHEY and SVGAGI. The CDR3 sequence is 15 residues long. The junction had 9 bases not matched to a gene; V was cut back by 6 bases and J by 6 bases. The CDR3 coding sequence is TGTGCCAGCAGCGTAGCGGGGGGACGACAGGATACGCAGTATTTT. It translates to CASSVAGGRQDTQYF.

The chain couples TRBV7-2 to TRBJ2-1, with D possibly matching TRBD1 (6 bases). From germline, CDR1 is SGHTA and CDR2 FQGNSA. V was cut by 4 bases and J by 4 bases, with 11 bases left in between. This CDR3 has 14 residues. CDR3 protein: CASSSRDTYNEQFF. The CDR3 nucleotides read TGTGCCAGCAGCTCCCGGGACACTTACAATGAGCAGTTCTTC.

This CDR3 is CASSLDMNTEAFF. The DNA for the CDR3 is TGTGCCAGCAGCTTAGATATGAACACTGAAGCTTTCTTT. V usage is TRBV7-6 and J usage is TRBJ1-1; D is unresolved. The CDR3 covers 13 residues. Germline CDR1 SGHVS, CDR2 FNYEAQ. V was cut by 1 base and J by 0 bases, with 3 bases left in between.

The rearrangement links TRBV5-1 to TRBJ2-5; 8 nucleotides align to TRBD2. The CDR3 totals 14 residues. The J segment lost 5 bases and the V segment lost 1 base, leaving 4 bases of the junction unmatched. Germline V CDR1 and CDR2: SGHRS, YFSETQ. The DNA for the CDR3 is TGCGCCAGCAGCTTGTCGCGGGAGGTTGAGACCCAGTACTTC. The encoded protein is CASSLSREVETQYF.

The genes are TRBV5-6 and TRBJ2-1, with 8 nucleotides matching TRBD1. Per the germline V gene, CDR1 is SGHDT and CDR2 is YYEEEE. The CDR3 loop spans 17 amino acids. The V gene end was trimmed by 0 bases and the J gene end by 0 bases; junction bases not matched to a gene: 5. The CDR3 is CASSLDRGRLSYNEQFF. The DNA of the CDR3 is TGTGCCAGCAGCTTGGACAGGGGGAGGCTCTCCTACAATGAGCAGTTCTTC.

This clone turned up a few times. Here the CDR3 DNA reads TGTGCCAGCAGCGAGGGGCCCCTCGCCATTCAGTACTTC. As protein: CASSEGPLAIQYF. The chain combines TRBV9 with TRBJ2-4; D might be TRBD1 (5 bases). The CDR3 contains 13 residues. The germline CDR1 and CDR2 sequences are SGDLS and YYNGEE. V was trimmed by 3 bases and J by 9 bases, leaving 13 bases between them. Supplemented by reference TRBV9 and TRBJ2-4, the full variable domain reads DSGVTQTPKHLITATGQRVTLRCSPRSGDLSVYWYQQSLDQGLQFLIQYYNGEERAKGNILERFSAQQFPDLHSELNLSSLELGDSALYFCASSEGPLAIQYFGAGTRLSVL.

For the CDR3, the DNA is TGTGCCAGCAGCCAAACTAGCGGGAGCTCGAATGAGCAGTTCTTC. This translates into CASSQTSGSSNEQFF. The chain employs TRBV7-6 and TRBJ2-1; 11 bases map to TRBD2. CDR3 size: 15 residues. After removal of 5 bases from V and 7 bases from J, the junction contained 7 bases not matched to a gene. Looked up from germline, CDR1 is SGHVS and CDR2 is FNYEAQ.